Presented here are 20 T cell receptor beta chains from one specimen sequenced in a study of vaccination effects on CD4 cells after COVID-19. Viral peptide pools were used in the ViraFEST assay to expand antigen-specific CD4+ T cells, and sequencing came afterward. The authors isolated CD4+ T cells after more than eight days of culture. This individual tested PCR-positive for SARS-CoV-2 infection between March and December 2020. For these TCRs, the target antigens are not known. The repertoire was sequenced with immunoSEQ multiplex PCR; TCRdb's copy has only in-frame clones and lacks some. The repertoire holds 35,000 to 45,000 clones, with around two thirds as singletons. The sequencing here drew on CD4+ T cells from PBMCs cultured with HCoV-NL63 spike peptides, taken before COVID-19 vaccination. These receptors were taken from a human donor who had a prior SARS-CoV-2 infection.

This clone was found a few times. The CDR3 region is CASSRTDIYGYTF. In DNA form, the CDR3 reads TGTGCCAGTAGTAGGACAGACATCTATGGCTACACCTTC. The chain has TRBV19 and TRBJ1-2, with D perhaps matching TRBD1 (6 bases). The germline V gene encodes CDR1 LNHDA and CDR2 SQIVND (reference sequence). The CDR3 has 13 residues. Trimming left V 4 bases short and J 4 bases short, with 10 bases between.

V and J are TRBV19 and TRBJ2-3, with D possibly TRBD1 on 5 matching bases. CDR1 LNHDA and CDR2 SQIVND come from the germline V gene (reference sequence). Trimming pared 2 bases from V and 3 bases from J, leaving 12 bases between. This CDR3 region has 15 residues. The CDR3 DNA reads as TGTGCCAGTAGTATAAGGGCAGGGTGGACAGATACGCAGTATTTT. It translates to CASSIRAGWTDTQYF.

The J gene is TRBJ2-7, the V gene TRBV11-2; unclear D gene. V lost 8 bases to trimming and J lost 7 bases, with 12 bases between them. Germline CDR1 and CDR2: SGHAT and FQNNGV. CDR3 length equals 11 residues. In nucleotides, the CDR3 is TGTGCCAGCTCGCACTATAAGGAGCAGTACTTC. This translates into CASSHYKEQYF.

The chain links TRBV27 to TRBJ2-7; 8 bases agree with TRBD1. The CDR3 extends over 14 amino acids. Germline-derived CDR1 and CDR2 are MNHEY and SMNVEV (reference sequence). Losses at the gene ends were 7 bases for V and 9 bases for J; bases not matched to a gene: 14. Here the CDR3 DNA reads TGTGCCAGCAACCCAAACGCAGGGGGCGCTGGGCAGTACTTC. This codes for CASNPNAGGAGQYF.

The chain combines TRBV11-2 with TRBJ2-7; tentative D call: TRBD2 (6 bases). CDR1 is SGHAT, CDR2 FQNNGV, per germline. Trimming took off 3 bases at V and 2 bases at J, with 20 bases between the two ends. This CDR3 spans 17 amino acids. The CDR3 DNA follows: TGTGCCAGCAGCTTCGCCGCGGGTCGGGAGAATACCTACGAGCAGTACTTC. This translates into CASSFAAGRENTYEQYF.

The chain employs TRBV19 and TRBJ1-1; no firm D call. Germline CDR1 and CDR2: LNHDA and SQIVND (reference sequence). The V end lost 6 bases, the J end lost 1 base, and 6 bases lay between the germline ends. CDR3 length equals 12 residues. This CDR3 is CASRSANTEAFF. CDR3 coding DNA: TGTGCCAGTAGGTCGGCGAACACTGAAGCTTTCTTT.

J is TRBJ2-5 and V is TRBV2, with 7 bases lining up with TRBD1. The CDR3 runs to 13 residues. After removal of 5 bases from V and 7 bases from J, the junction contained 7 bases not matched to a gene. Germline V gene lookup returns CDR1 SNHLY and CDR2 FYNNEI. The CDR3 protein is CASSREGAGTQYF. The DNA for the CDR3 is TGTGCCAGCAGTCGCGAGGGGGCCGGGACCCAGTACTTC. Combining the CDR3 with reference TRBV2 and TRBJ2-5 gives the whole variable domain EPEVTQTPSHQVTQMGQEVILRCVPISNHLYFYWYRQILGQKVEFLVSFYNNEISEKSEIFDDQFSVERPDGSNFTLKIRSTKLEDSAMYFCASSREGAGTQYFGPGTRLLVL.

The V gene is TRBV18, the J gene TRBJ1-1; D is uncertain. The CDR3 totals 16 residues. From germline, CDR1 is KGHSH and CDR2 LQKENI. V was cut by 1 base and J by 3 bases, with 15 bases left in between. CDR3 nucleotide sequence: TGTGCCAGCTCACCACTTGGACCGAACGGGGACACTGAAGCTTTCTTT. It specifies CASSPLGPNGDTEAFF.

J is TRBJ2-7 and V is TRBV2; 12 nucleotides agree with TRBD2. With 6 bases clipped from V and 3 bases from J, the junction kept 0 bases outside the gene matches. Germline lookup yields CDR1 SNHLY and CDR2 FYNNEI. The CDR3 extends over 13 amino acids. Here the CDR3 reads CASRTSGGYEQYF. The CDR3 nucleotides are TGTGCCAGCAGGACTAGCGGGGGCTACGAGCAGTACTTC.

The V call is TRBV24-1, the J call TRBJ2-3; D is uncertain. This CDR3 contains 16 residues. Trimming pared 4 bases from V and 2 bases from J, leaving 15 bases between. Germline assignment: CDR1 KGHDR and CDR2 SFDVKD. CDR3: CATSESRSFATDTQYF. DNA of the CDR3: TGTGCCACCAGTGAGTCCCGTTCCTTTGCCACAGATACGCAGTATTTT.

The chain links TRBV6-1 to TRBJ1-3; D unresolved. The CDR3 is 15 residues long. V was pared by 2 bases and J by 0 bases, with 8 bases between. CDR1 MNHNS and CDR2 SASEGT come from the germline V gene. CDR3 in amino acids: CASSELSFSGNTIYF. The CDR3 DNA follows: TGTGCCAGCAGTGAACTAAGTTTCTCTGGAAACACCATATATTTT.

The chain uses TRBV15 and TRBJ2-7; the D gene is possibly TRBD2 (6 bases). Trimming left V 0 bases short and J 6 bases short, with 9 bases between. This CDR3 comprises 13 residues. CDR1 and CDR2 (germline): LNHNV, YYDKDF (reference sequence). CDR3 DNA: TGTGCCACCAGCAGAGACGGGGGTGGCGAGCAGTACTTC. Translating it yields CATSRDGGGEQYF. The whole variable domain, filled in from reference TRBV15 and TRBJ2-7, reads DAMVIQNPRYQVTQFGKPVTLSCSQTLNHNVMYWYQQKSSQAPKLLFHYYDKDFNNEADTPDNFQSRRPNTSFCFLDIRSPGLGDTAMYLCATSRDGGGEQYFGPGTRLTVT.

This clone was seen only once. The chain is built from TRBV30 and TRBJ1-2, with a weak D call TRBD1 (5 bases). Germline V gene lookup returns CDR1 GTSNPN and CDR2 SVGIG (reference sequence). The V gene lost 0 bases and the J gene lost 6 bases, with 32 bases spanning the gap. This CDR3 contains 20 residues. The CDR3 DNA reads as TGTGCCTGGAGTGTACTGGGGACCTACGACCCGGATCCCAGAGGTCATGGCTACACCTTC. Its protein product is CAWSVLGTYDPDPRGHGYTF.

The V call is TRBV5-1, the J call TRBJ2-3; TRBD2 aligns across 9 bases. The V gene's germline CDR1 is SGHRS and CDR2 YFSETQ. V was pared by 0 bases and J by 6 bases, with 2 bases of the junction left unmatched. There are 14 residues in the CDR3. CDR3 sequence (DNA): TGCGCCAGCAGCTTGGTAGCGGGGGCCGATACGCAGTATTTT. Translating it yields CASSLVAGADTQYF.

The chain combines TRBV18 with TRBJ2-5; 9 positions agree with TRBD1. In germline, CDR1 is KGHSH, CDR2 LQKENI. V lost 3 bases to trimming and J lost 1 base; unmatched junction nucleotides: 3. CDR3 length: 15 residues. CDR3 bases: TGTGCCAGCTCACCGCCGGACAGGGGCCAAGAGACCCAGTACTTC. Translated: CASSPPDRGQETQYF.

This sequence joins TRBV7-2 and TRBJ2-1; no clear D gene. Trimming left V 5 bases short and J 0 bases short, with 17 bases between. In germline, CDR1 is SGHTA, CDR2 FQGNSA. CDR3 size: 17 residues. The CDR3 loop is CASSIVASMHSYNEQFF. DNA for the CDR3: TGTGCCAGCAGCATAGTGGCCAGTATGCACTCCTACAATGAGCAGTTCTTC. The variable domain in full, completed from reference TRBV7-2 and TRBJ2-1, reads GAGVSQSPSNKVTEKGKDVELRCDPISGHTALYWYRQSLGQGLEFLIYFQGNSAPDKSGLPSDRFSAERTGGSVSTLTIQRTQQEDSAVYLCASSIVASMHSYNEQFFGPGTRLTVL.

The chain carries TRBV7-2 and TRBJ2-7, with D perhaps given as TRBD1 or TRBD2 (5 bases each). The length of the CDR3 is 14 residues. Germline CDR1 is SGHTA and CDR2 is FQGNSA. V was trimmed by 1 base and J by 3 bases, leaving 10 bases between them. CDR3 coding DNA: TGTGCCAGCAGCTTAGATGTGGGGGTCTACGAGCAGTACTTC. It is translated as CASSLDVGVYEQYF.

The chain has TRBV7-2 and TRBJ1-2; D not resolved. The CDR3 consists of 14 residues. The ends were cut back, 1 base at V and 9 bases at J, with 15 bases in the middle. Per the germline V gene, CDR1 is SGHTA and CDR2 is FQGNSA. This chain's CDR3 is CASSLERETARYTF. The CDR3 nucleotides read TGTGCCAGCAGCTTAGAGAGGGAAACGGCACGCTACACCTTC.

This chain joins TRBV6-5 and TRBJ1-6; D is ambiguous. With 0 bases removed from V and 7 bases from J, the gap between germline ends came to 10 bases. The CDR3 contains 15 residues. Germline-derived CDR1 and CDR2 are MNHEY and SVGAGI. CDR3 bases: TGTGCCAGCAGTTACTCGGAGACGATAAATTCACCCCTCCACTTT. Protein: CASSYSETINSPLHF.

This clone came up a few times. This chain uses TRBV19 with TRBJ2-3; D unresolved. CDR1 and CDR2 from the germline V gene are LNHDA and SQIVND (reference sequence). There are 13 residues in the CDR3. Trimming shortened V by 4 bases and J by 2 bases, and 7 bases separated the two germline ends. The CDR3 is CASSTYNTDTQYF. For the CDR3, the DNA is TGTGCCAGTAGTACTTACAACACAGATACGCAGTATTTT. The full variable domain, rest sourced from reference TRBV19 and TRBJ2-3, is DGGITQSPKYLFRKEGQNVTLSCEQNLNHDAMYWYRQDPGQGLRLIYYSQIVNDFQKGDIAEGYSVSREKKESFPLTVTSAQKNPTAFYLCASSTYNTDTQYFGPGTRLTVL.